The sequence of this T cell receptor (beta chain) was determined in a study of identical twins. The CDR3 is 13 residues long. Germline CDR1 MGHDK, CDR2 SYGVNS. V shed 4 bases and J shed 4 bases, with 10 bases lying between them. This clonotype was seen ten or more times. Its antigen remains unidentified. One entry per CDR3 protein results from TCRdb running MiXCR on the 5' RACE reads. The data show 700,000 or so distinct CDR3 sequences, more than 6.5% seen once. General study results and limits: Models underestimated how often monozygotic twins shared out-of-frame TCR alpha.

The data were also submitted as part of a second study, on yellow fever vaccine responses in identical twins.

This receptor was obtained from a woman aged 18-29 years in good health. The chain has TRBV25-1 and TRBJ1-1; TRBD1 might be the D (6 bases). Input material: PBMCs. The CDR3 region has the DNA TGTGCCAGCAGTGCGCAGGGGCTCACTGAAGCTTTCTTT. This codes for CASSAQGLTEAFF.